This T cell receptor beta chain was found in a study of T-cell memory formation after mild COVID-19. General study results and limits: The study found contracting CD4+ clones mainly in CM and EM and contracting CD8+ clones in EMRA.

A 5'RACE reaction primed in the constant segment made cDNA libraries of TCR alpha and TCR beta, and these carried sample barcodes and UMIs. TCRdb itself ran the 5' RACE reads through MiXCR, one entry per CDR3 protein. This table holds around 180,000 distinct CDR3 sequences, 16% found once. Worth noting for this clonotype: Its target is unknown.

V was cut by 5 bases and J by 5 bases, with 16 bases left in between. The CDR3 contains 15 residues. Germline V gene lookup returns CDR1 KGHDR and CDR2 SFDVKD. The sequence came from an adult woman who had mild COVID-19 (a few samples of this study predate the infection). Cell type and time point are not known. The sample comprised PBMCs or a T cell subset sorted from them (not recorded which). The V gene is TRBV24-1, the J gene TRBJ2-3; possible D gene TRBD2, 6 bases. As DNA, the CDR3 is TGTGCCACCAGTGGTTCTGGGACTTCCATAGATACGCAGTATTTT. This gives the protein CATSGSGTSIDTQYF.